Following are 32 T cell receptor beta chains from one sample sequenced in a study of blood T cell repertoires in COVID-19. The repertoire was sequenced with immunoSEQ multiplex PCR; TCRdb's copy has only in-frame clones and lacks some. This table holds some 120,000 clones, about four fifths found once. The sample taken for sequencing was peripheral blood. Receptors were obtained from a human donor in a cohort sampled during active COVID-19.

V is TRBV30 and J is TRBJ1-6; tentatively, D is TRBD1 (6 bases). This CDR3 spans 15 amino acids. The germline V and J ends were trimmed by 6 bases and 0 bases, with 12 bases remaining between them. CDR1 is GTSNPN, CDR2 SVGIG, per germline (reference sequence). The CDR3 region is CACRQDSSYNSPLHF. The CDR3 region has the DNA TGTGCCTGCCGACAGGACAGCTCCTATAATTCACCCCTCCACTTT.

The V call is TRBV7-2, the J call TRBJ2-2; D ambiguous. V lost 2 bases and J 1 base, leaving 5 bases between the germline ends. In germline, CDR1 is SGHTA, CDR2 FQGNSA. CDR3 length: 14 amino acids. The CDR3 bases are TGTGCCAGCAGCTTATTACTGAACACCGGGGAGCTGTTTTTT. This gives the protein CASSLLLNTGELFF.

J is TRBJ1-1 and V is TRBV6-5; no definite D call. The CDR3 has 13 amino acids. The ends were cut back, 1 base at V and 3 bases at J, with 6 bases in the middle. Germline values: CDR1 MNHEY, CDR2 SVGAGI. This CDR3 is CASSYWHDTEAFF. The CDR3, as DNA: TGTGCCAGCAGTTACTGGCATGACACTGAAGCTTTCTTT.

The chain couples TRBV11-3 to TRBJ2-1; D gene unclear. Trimming left V 2 bases short and J 0 bases short, with 5 bases between. CDR1 and CDR2 from the germline V gene are SGHNT and YENEEA. This CDR3 spans 14 amino acids. CDR3 in DNA: TGTGCCAGCAGCTTACGAGGCTCCTACAATGAGCAGTTCTTC. The encoded protein is CASSLRGSYNEQFF.

V usage is TRBV9 and J usage is TRBJ1-2; tentative D call: TRBD1 (5 bases). V was cut by 3 bases and J by 3 bases, with 12 bases left in between. CDR1 SGDLS and CDR2 YYNGEE come from the germline V gene. CDR3 size: 14 residues. The CDR3 protein is CASSASWGDYGYTF. DNA for the CDR3: TGTGCCAGCAGCGCCAGCTGGGGGGACTATGGCTACACCTTC.

The V call is TRBV7-2, the J call TRBJ2-7; tentative D call: TRBD1 (6 bases). The CDR3 covers 12 residues. The V gene lost 2 bases and the J gene lost 4 bases, with 6 bases spanning the gap. Germline-derived CDR1 and CDR2 are SGHTA and FQGNSA. In DNA, the CDR3 is TGTGCCAGCAGCTTAACAGGGTACGAGCAGTACTTC. Encoded protein: CASSLTGYEQYF.

This sequence joins TRBV10-3 and TRBJ2-1; 11 positions agree with TRBD2. V shed 10 bases and J 9 bases; nucleotides not matched to a gene: 11. The length of the CDR3 is 14 residues. Germline lookup yields CDR1 ENHRY and CDR2 SYGVKD. CDR3 bases: TGTGCCACCGCTGTAGCGGGGGGGCCCGGTGAGCAGTTCTTC. Its protein is CATAVAGGPGEQFF.

The chain is built from TRBV7-2 and TRBJ1-2, with unresolved D. This CDR3 comprises 18 residues. Germline V gives CDR1 SGHTA, CDR2 FQGNSA. V was trimmed by 0 bases and J by 0 bases, leaving 17 bases between them. DNA of the CDR3: TGTGCCAGCAGCTTAGCGCTTTTTGTCAGATCTTCTAACTATGGCTACACCTTC. It codes for CASSLALFVRSSNYGYTF.

The chain joins TRBV5-5 to TRBJ2-7; 8 nucleotides line up with TRBD1. The V segment lost 3 bases and the J segment 7 bases; nucleotides outside the gene matches: 6. The CDR3 runs 13 residues. Germline loops: CDR1 SGHKS, CDR2 YYEKEE (reference sequence). CDR3 nucleotide sequence: TGTGCCAGCAGCTCGACAGGGGTAGGGGAGCAGTACTTC. Translation gives CASSSTGVGEQYF. Based on the CDR3 plus reference TRBV5-5 and TRBJ2-7, the full variable domain is DAGVTQSPTHLIKTRGQQVTLRCSPISGHKSVSWYQQVLGQGPQFIFQYYEKEERGRGNFPDRFSARQFPNYSSELNVNALLLGDSALYLCASSSTGVGEQYFGPGTRLTVT.

At least ten counts were recorded for this clone. The V gene is TRBV5-1, the J gene TRBJ1-2; TRBD1 agrees at 8 bases. From germline, CDR1 is SGHRS and CDR2 YFSETQ. There are 18 residues in the CDR3. J lost 7 bases, V lost 4 bases, and 21 bases had no gene match. CDR3 region: CASSRGTGRNVLTSGYTF. The CDR3 DNA follows: TGCGCCAGCAGCAGAGGGACAGGCCGCAACGTATTAACTAGTGGCTACACCTTC. Using reference TRBV5-1 and TRBJ1-2 for the parts outside the CDR3, the full variable domain is KAGVTQTPRYLIKTRGQQVTLSCSPISGHRSVSWYQQTPGQGLQFLFEYFSETQRNKGNFPGRFSGRQFSNSRSEMNVSTLELGDSALYLCASSRGTGRNVLTSGYTFGSGTRLTVV.

This chain connects TRBV7-8 to TRBJ2-1; no definite D call. Germline V gene data show CDR1 as SGHVS and CDR2 as FQNEAQ. This CDR3 has 13 residues. V shed 2 bases and J shed 9 bases, with 11 bases lying between them. As DNA, the CDR3 is TGTGCCAGCAGCTTACGGCTAGTGGTTGAGCAGTTCTTC. Residues: CASSLRLVVEQFF.

This rearrangement joins TRBV7-8 to TRBJ2-7; D ambiguous. CDR1 and CDR2 (germline): SGHVS, FQNEAQ. The CDR3 consists of 16 residues. Trimming removed 4 bases from V and 0 bases from J, with 16 bases in between. The CDR3 spells CASSSNSRVLSYEQYF. In DNA form, the CDR3 reads TGTGCCAGCAGCTCGAATTCGCGTGTCCTCTCCTACGAGCAGTACTTC.

This clone was observed at least ten times. The rearrangement links TRBV19 to TRBJ2-3; TRBD1 might be the D (6 bases). V lost 6 bases, J lost 6 bases, and 16 bases lay in between. The CDR3 is 14 amino acids. The germline gives CDR1 LNHDA, CDR2 SQIVND (reference sequence). CDR3 residues: CASSIGTRMDTQYF. DNA for the CDR3: TGTGCCAGTAGCATCGGGACAAGGATGGATACGCAGTATTTT.

This clone was counted a few times. This chain links TRBV29-1 with TRBJ2-7, with TRBD2 identical over 11 bases. The CDR3 contains 15 residues. The ends lost 6 bases at V and 8 bases at J; junction bases unmatched: 15. Germline-derived CDR1 and CDR2 are SQVTM and ANQGSEA. This CDR3 reads CSVIARASGGTKQYF. The CDR3 DNA reads as TGCAGCGTCATCGCTCGGGCTAGCGGGGGGACTAAGCAGTACTTC.

The V gene is TRBV28, the J gene TRBJ2-6; D perhaps matches TRBD1 (5 bases). CDR1 is MDHEN and CDR2 is SYDVKM in the germline V gene. The CDR3 extends over 15 amino acids. Trimming removed 2 bases at V and 1 base at J, with 6 bases between. CDR3 sequence (DNA): TGTGCCAGCAGTTTACCAGGGTCTGGGGCCAACGTCCTGACTTTC. Encoded protein: CASSLPGSGANVLTF.

The rearrangement uses TRBV7-6 and TRBJ2-7, with D perhaps TRBD2 (5 bases). CDR1 SGHVS and CDR2 FNYEAQ come from the germline V gene. Trimming pared 7 bases from V and 1 base from J, leaving 29 bases between. The CDR3 consists of 19 residues. DNA for the CDR3: TGTGCCAGCACCCTTGTTGCTGTGGGTGATGAGGGTGGATCCTACGAGCAGTACTTC. As protein: CASTLVAVGDEGGSYEQYF.

The V gene is TRBV27, the J gene TRBJ1-4; TRBD1 aligns across 12 bases. The ends lost 6 bases at V and 7 bases at J; junction bases unmatched: 9. Germline CDR1 is MNHEY and CDR2 is SMNVEV (reference sequence). The CDR3 sequence is 16 residues long. The CDR3 protein is CASRGTGGGKGEKLFF. CDR3 nucleotide sequence: TGTGCCAGCAGGGGGACAGGGGGCGGAAAAGGTGAAAAACTGTTTTTT.

This clone was seen only a few times. V gene TRBV5-1 combines with J gene TRBJ2-3; 7 bases match TRBD1. Germline lookup yields CDR1 SGHRS and CDR2 YFSETQ. Losses at the gene ends were 2 bases for V and 8 bases for J; bases not matched to a gene: 8. The CDR3 is 14 amino acids. The CDR3 loop reads CASSFRDRDGTQYF. CDR3 bases: TGCGCCAGCAGCTTCCGAGACAGGGACGGTACGCAGTATTTT.

This sequence joins TRBV27 and TRBJ2-7, with D maybe TRBD2 (5 bases). The CDR3 loop spans 13 amino acids. CDR1 and CDR2 (germline): MNHEY, SMNVEV (reference sequence). Trimming removed 6 bases at V and 1 base at J, with 10 bases between. The DNA of the CDR3 is TGTGCCAGCAGCCGAGGGTGGTCCTACGAGCAGTACTTC. This translates into CASSRGWSYEQYF.

CDR3 residues: CASSVGAGVYQETQYF. The CDR3 coding sequence is TGTGCCAGCAGCGTAGGAGCGGGAGTTTACCAAGAGACCCAGTACTTC. The V and J genes are TRBV9 and TRBJ2-5; 8 bases align to TRBD2. V was pared by 0 bases and J by 0 bases, with 4 bases of the junction left unmatched. CDR3 length equals 16 residues. Germline values: CDR1 SGDLS, CDR2 YYNGEE.

V usage is TRBV5-5 and J usage is TRBJ1-3; 9 nucleotides match TRBD1. CDR1 is SGHKS, CDR2 YYEKEE, per germline (reference sequence). The CDR3 extends over 14 amino acids. V lost 4 bases and J lost 6; bases outside the gene matches: 5. The CDR3 region is CASSPRDRANTIYF. In nucleotides, the CDR3 is TGTGCCAGCAGCCCTCGGGACAGGGCAAACACCATATATTTT.

V is TRBV9 and J is TRBJ2-1; maybe TRBD2 (5 bases). There are 15 residues in the CDR3. Trimming left V 3 bases short and J 6 bases short, with 16 bases between. Germline CDR1 reads SGDLS; CDR2 reads YYNGEE. CDR3 residues: CASSARPQTSNEQFF. Here the CDR3 DNA reads TGTGCCAGCAGCGCCCGTCCACAAACTAGCAATGAGCAGTTCTTC.

J is TRBJ1-1 and V is TRBV23-1; possibly TRBD1 for D (6 bases). TRBV23-1 is labeled an ORF, and its function is uncertain. The V and J ends lost 0 bases and 1 base respectively, with 18 bases between them. The CDR3 extends over 18 amino acids. The CDR3 protein is CASSQSGGALHGNTEAFF. CDR3 coding DNA: TGCGCCAGCAGTCAATCGGGGGGGGCCTTACATGGGAACACTGAAGCTTTCTTT.

The chain combines TRBV6-2 or TRBV6-3 with TRBJ1-2; D ambiguous. Germline CDR1 MNHEY, CDR2 SVGEGT. The CDR3 runs 13 residues. The V end was cut by 5 bases, the J end by 4 bases, with 11 bases between. The CDR3 reads CASSPGFAYGYTF. For the CDR3, the DNA is TGTGCCAGCAGTCCGGGGTTTGCCTATGGCTACACCTTC.

The chain uses TRBV28 and TRBJ2-1; the D is unclear. This CDR3 has 15 amino acids. Germline CDR1 is MDHEN and CDR2 is SYDVKM. V was trimmed by 6 bases and J by 0 bases, leaving 12 bases between them. The CDR3 spells CASSRIFSSYNEQFF. CDR3 in DNA: TGTGCCAGCAGCAGGATTTTTAGCTCCTACAATGAGCAGTTCTTC. Complete variable domain (other parts from reference TRBV28 and TRBJ2-1): DVKVTQSSRYLVKRTGEKVFLECVQDMDHENMFWYRQDPGLGLRLIYFSYDVKMKEKGDIPEGYSVSREKKERFSLILESASTNQTSMYLCASSRIFSSYNEQFFGPGTRLTVL.

The V and J genes are TRBV4-3 and TRBJ1-6, with 8 positions matching TRBD1. V lost 2 bases and J lost 9; bases outside the gene matches: 9. Germline V gene lookup returns CDR1 LGHNA and CDR2 YSLEER. This CDR3 contains 16 residues. CDR3 region: CASSQNSGQGGSPLHF. In nucleotides, the CDR3 is TGCGCCAGCAGCCAAAATTCTGGACAGGGTGGTTCACCCCTCCACTTT.

In its sample, this clone was seen once. The chain employs TRBV3-1 (or the pseudogene TRBV3-2) and TRBJ1-5; no clear D gene. This CDR3 contains 15 residues. Trimming stripped 1 base from V and 4 bases from J, with 11 bases between. Germline assignment: CDR1 LGHDT and CDR2 YNNKEL (reference sequence). Here the CDR3 DNA reads TGTGCCAGCAGCCAAGTATCGGGTCCAAATCAGCCCCAGCATTTT. It encodes CASSQVSGPNQPQHF.

The chain joins TRBV11-2 to TRBJ2-1, with TRBD2 identical over 11 bases. Trimming took 4 bases from V and 2 from J; bases not matched to a gene: 1. The CDR3 is made up of 15 amino acids. CDR1 is SGHAT, CDR2 FQNNGV, per germline. The CDR3 sequence: CASSSLAGAYNEQFF. CDR3 sequence (DNA): TGTGCCAGCAGCTCACTAGCGGGAGCCTACAATGAGCAGTTCTTC.

The chain is built from TRBV21-1 and TRBJ2-4; the table's D call of TRBD2 was not tested on the DNA. TRBV21-1 is reported as a pseudogene. There are 14 residues in the CDR3. The CDR3 protein is CASTGLAGQNIQYF. Written as DNA, the CDR3 is TGTGCCAGCACCGGACTAGCGGGACAAAACATTCAGTACTTC.

This clone is a singleton in its sample. The chain links TRBV2 to TRBJ2-7, with D uncertain. The CDR3 extends over 11 amino acids. Germline assignment: CDR1 SNHLY and CDR2 FYNNEI. With 8 bases removed from V and 3 bases from J, the gap between germline ends came to 8 bases. The CDR3 region has the DNA TGTGCCAGCGACTTAGACTACGAGCAGTACTTC. It yields the protein CASDLDYEQYF.

The chain combines TRBV2 with TRBJ1-2, with D possibly being TRBD1 (6 bases). V was cut by 1 base and J by 4 bases, with 10 bases left in between. This CDR3 has 14 amino acids. Germline values: CDR1 SNHLY, CDR2 FYNNEI. The CDR3 is CASSEVQGFYGYTF. CDR3 nucleotide sequence: TGTGCCAGCAGTGAAGTCCAGGGGTTCTATGGCTACACCTTC.

The chain employs TRBV11-2 and TRBJ1-3, with TRBD1 as a possible D gene (6 bases). The germline V gene encodes CDR1 SGHAT and CDR2 FQNNGV. Trimming cost V 1 base and J 4 bases, with 8 bases left between them. The length of the CDR3 is 14 residues. Here the CDR3 DNA reads TGTGCCAGCAGCTTAGGGGGGCTCGGAAACACCATATATTTT. Protein: CASSLGGLGNTIYF. Full variable domain (missing parts from reference TRBV11-2 and TRBJ1-3): EAGVAQSPRYKIIEKRQSVAFWCNPISGHATLYWYQQILGQGPKLLIQFQNNGVVDDSQLPKDRFSAERLKGVDSTLKIQPAKLEDSAVYLCASSLGGLGNTIYFGEGSWLTVV.